What follows are 11 T cell receptor beta chains derived from one specimen sequenced in a study of cytomegalovirus exposure and HLA in healthy donors. Amplification used 60 Vbeta primers and 13 Jbeta primers. Some clones are missing from TCRdb's copy, which holds only in-frame ones; the method was immunoSEQ multiplex PCR. The sample consists of about 180,000 clones, about 77% of them appearing once. The source material was PBMCs. The receptors were sampled from a woman aged 25 to 39 in good health and CMV-seropositive.

The V call is TRBV6-6, the J call TRBJ2-2; 10 bases align to TRBD2. V lost 4 bases to trimming and J lost 1 base; unmatched junction nucleotides: 3. This CDR3 contains 16 residues. CDR1 MNHNY and CDR2 SVGAGI come from the germline V gene (reference sequence). Here the CDR3 DNA reads TGTGCCAGCAGTTCAGCGGGGGGGTGGAACACCGGGGAGCTGTTTTTT. It specifies CASSSAGGWNTGELFF.

The rearrangement uses TRBV7-9 and TRBJ2-5; 7 positions match TRBD2. Germline CDR1 and CDR2: SEHNR and FQNEAQ (reference sequence). There are 15 residues in the CDR3. V lost 1 base to trimming and J lost 2 bases; unmatched junction nucleotides: 4. The CDR3: CASSLERGTQETQYF. DNA for the CDR3: TGTGCCAGCAGCTTAGAGCGGGGAACGCAAGAGACCCAGTACTTC.

The gene calls are TRBV15 and TRBJ1-2; 8 nucleotides match TRBD1. Per the germline V gene, CDR1 is LNHNV and CDR2 is YYDKDF (reference sequence). Trimming at V came to 5 bases and at J to 4 bases, leaving 6 bases not matched to a gene. This CDR3 has 14 residues. The CDR3, as DNA: TGTGCCACCAGCGGCGGGACAGGCGGCTATGGCTACACCTTC. It codes for CATSGGTGGYGYTF. Combining the CDR3 with reference TRBV15 and TRBJ1-2 gives the whole variable domain DAMVIQNPRYQVTQFGKPVTLSCSQTLNHNVMYWYQQKSSQAPKLLFHYYDKDFNNEADTPDNFQSRRPNTSFCFLDIRSPGLGDTAMYLCATSGGTGGYGYTFGSGTRLTVV.

The chain recombines TRBV7-3 with TRBJ1-5; no definite D call. This CDR3 comprises 13 residues. CDR1 SGHTA and CDR2 FQGTGA come from the germline V gene. Trimming removed 5 bases from V and 3 bases from J, with 8 bases in between. CDR3 bases: TGTGCCAGCAGCGTCACTTACAATCAGCCCCAGCATTTT. As protein: CASSVTYNQPQHF. Together with reference TRBV7-3 and TRBJ1-5, the CDR3 gives the full variable domain: GAGVSQTPSNKVTEKGKYVELRCDPISGHTALYWYRQSLGQGPEFLIYFQGTGAADDSGLPNDRFFAVRPEGSVSTLKIQRTERGDSAVYLCASSVTYNQPQHFGDGTRLSIL.

This clone showed up just once. V and J are TRBV7-2 and TRBJ2-1; 7 bases line up with TRBD1. V was pared by 6 bases and J by 10 bases, with 9 bases of the junction left unmatched. Per germline, CDR1 SGHTA and CDR2 FQGNSA. This CDR3 has 13 residues. CDR3 sequence: CASSQDRMGEQFF. The CDR3 DNA is TGTGCCAGCAGTCAGGACAGGATGGGGGAGCAGTTCTTC.

The rearrangement joins TRBV7-9 to TRBJ1-2; D gene uncertain. V was pared by 3 bases and J by 4 bases, with 12 bases between. This CDR3 comprises 14 residues. The V gene's germline CDR1 is SEHNR and CDR2 FQNEAQ (reference sequence). The CDR3 here is CASSFWEDRYGYTF. DNA for the CDR3: TGTGCCAGCAGCTTCTGGGAGGATCGCTATGGCTACACCTTC.

V gene TRBV25-1 combines with J gene TRBJ2-5, with D possibly being TRBD1 (6 bases). V was clipped by 8 bases and J by 5 bases, with 12 bases between them. Germline CDR1 is MGHDK and CDR2 is SYGVNS. The CDR3 runs 12 residues. The CDR3 nucleotides are TGTGCCAGCCAGGGGCCAGGCGAGACCCAGTACTTC. Its translation is CASQGPGETQYF. Full variable domain (remainder filled in from reference TRBV25-1 and TRBJ2-5): EADIYQTPRYLVIGTGKKITLECSQTMGHDKMYWYQQDPGMELHLIHYSYGVNSTEKGDLSSESTVSRIRTEHFPLTLESARPSHTSQYLCASQGPGETQYFGPGTRLLVL.

The rearrangement uses TRBV6-4 and TRBJ2-5; 14 nucleotides line up with TRBD2. Germline-derived CDR1 and CDR2 are MRHNA and SNTAGT. The CDR3 covers 16 residues. Losses at the gene ends were 6 bases for V and 2 bases for J; bases not matched to a gene: 5. The CDR3 bases are TGTGCCAGCAGGGGAGGGACTAGCGGGGGTCAAGAGACCCAGTACTTC. Its protein product is CASRGGTSGGQETQYF.

CDR3 protein: CASSGGTSGDEQYF. The CDR3, as DNA: TGCGCCAGCAGCGGCGGGACTAGCGGGGACGAGCAGTACTTC. The chain combines TRBV5-1 with TRBJ2-7; the match to TRBD2 covers 13 bases. V was clipped by 4 bases and J by 5 bases; unmatched bases: 3. Germline V gene sequence: CDR1 SGHRS, CDR2 YFSETQ. This CDR3 is 14 amino acids long.

V usage is TRBV9 and J usage is TRBJ2-3, with D perhaps TRBD2 (6 bases). Trimming shortened V by 4 bases and J by 1 base, and 10 bases separated the two germline ends. Germline-derived CDR1 and CDR2 are SGDLS and YYNGEE. CDR3 size: 14 residues. CDR3 in amino acids: CASSPRGGTDTQYF. CDR3 DNA: TGTGCCAGCAGCCCCCGCGGGGGCACAGATACGCAGTATTTT. Variable domain in full (rest from reference TRBV9 and TRBJ2-3): DSGVTQTPKHLITATGQRVTLRCSPRSGDLSVYWYQQSLDQGLQFLIQYYNGEERAKGNILERFSAQQFPDLHSELNLSSLELGDSALYFCASSPRGGTDTQYFGPGTRLTVL.

The rearrangement links TRBV6-6 to TRBJ1-4; 8 nucleotides align to TRBD1. Unmatched junction bases numbered 9, after V lost 4 bases and J lost 8 bases. Germline V gene sequence: CDR1 MNHNY, CDR2 SVGAGI (reference sequence). The CDR3 length is 15 residues. This chain's CDR3 is CASSSVTGVIEKLFF. The CDR3 DNA follows: TGTGCCAGCAGTTCTGTGACAGGGGTTATCGAAAAACTGTTTTTT.